This T cell receptor beta chain was documented in a study of cytomegalovirus exposure and HLA in healthy donors. The CDR3 totals 14 residues. With V trimmed by 5 bases and J by 2 bases, 6 bases remained unmatched. CDR1 and CDR2 (germline): SGHVS, FNYEAQ. Primers included in the PCR were 60 Vbeta and 13 Jbeta primers. Using immunoSEQ multiplex PCR, the repertoire was profiled, and TCRdb retains in-frame clones only, with some absent. This sample yields some 150,000 clones, of which 60% to 80% are seen a single time; 3.7% belongs to the top ten. This clone is judged medium-sized. Sequencing was performed on PBMCs. This TCR was recovered from a man aged 25 to 40 in good health and CMV-seropositive. The chain is built from TRBV7-6 and TRBJ2-7; 7 nucleotides align to TRBD1. This CDR3 reads CASSRDREPYEQYF. CDR3 in DNA: TGTGCCAGCAGCAGAGACAGGGAACCCTACGAGCAGTACTTC.